The source of this TCR beta chain is a study of OX40 agonist ivuxolimab in advanced cancers. Study-wide context: Earlier anti-PD-1, anti-PD-L1 or anti-CTLA-4 therapy was permitted; about 38% had received some.

Produced via immunoSEQ multiplex PCR; TCRdb's table is partial and in-frame only. The repertoire has tens of thousands of clones, around nine tenths of them found once; the top ten carry about 0.62%. V trimming: 7 bases; J trimming: 11 bases; junction bases outside the gene matches: 18. CDR3 length equals 16 residues. The V gene's germline CDR1 is MDHEN and CDR2 SYDVKM. This receptor was identified in an adult with an advanced solid tumor such as melanoma, head and neck, liver or kidney cancer. The chain couples TRBV28 to TRBJ2-5; 11 bases align to TRBD2. Sequences were derived from CD4+ or CD8+ T cells sorted from blood, sampled in a trial of the OX40 agonist ivuxolimab. Here the CDR3 DNA reads TGTGCCAGCATTCCGCTTAAACTAGCGGGAGAAGGGGAGCAGTACTTC. It is translated as CASIPLKLAGEGEQYF.